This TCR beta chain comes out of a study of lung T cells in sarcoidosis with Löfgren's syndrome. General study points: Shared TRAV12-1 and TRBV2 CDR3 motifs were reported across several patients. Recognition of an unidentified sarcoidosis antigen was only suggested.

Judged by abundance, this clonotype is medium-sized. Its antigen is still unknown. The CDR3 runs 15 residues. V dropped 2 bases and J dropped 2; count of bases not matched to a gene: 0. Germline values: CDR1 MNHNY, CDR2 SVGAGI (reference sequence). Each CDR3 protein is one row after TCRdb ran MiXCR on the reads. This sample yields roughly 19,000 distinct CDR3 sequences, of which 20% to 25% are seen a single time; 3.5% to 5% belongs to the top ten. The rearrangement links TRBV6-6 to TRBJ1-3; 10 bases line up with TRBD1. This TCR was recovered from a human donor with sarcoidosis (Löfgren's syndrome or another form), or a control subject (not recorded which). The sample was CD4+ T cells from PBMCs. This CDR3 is CASSYGQGAGNTIYF. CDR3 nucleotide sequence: TGTGCCAGCAGTTACGGACAGGGGGCTGGAAACACCATATATTTT.